These 5 T cell receptor beta chains came from one sample sequenced in a study of vaccination and CD4 T cells after COVID-19. Their antigens are not known. The Oncomine TCR Beta short-read assay was what sequenced the DNA obtained from cultured CD4+ T cells. TCRdb analysed the PCR reads with MiXCR anew, one entry per CDR3 protein. The data show roughly 24,000 distinct CDR3 sequences, with approximately 50% seen just once and roughly 3.1% held by the top ten. Treatment in this sample: roughly 11-day PBMC culture with coronavirus spike peptide pools or control peptides (ViraFEST assay). The sequenced sample was CD4+ T cells from blood, cultured in vitro. The receptors here all came from a human donor who had recovered from COVID-19.

CDR3 bases: TGCAGCGGGGGGGACATAAAGTACGAGCAGTACTTC. Encoded protein: CSGGDIKYEQYF. The rearrangement uses TRBV29-1 and TRBJ2-7; tentatively, D is TRBD1 or TRBD2 (6 bases each). The V gene lost 7 bases and the J gene lost 4 bases, with 14 bases spanning the gap. The CDR3 extends over 12 amino acids. Germline values: CDR1 SQVTM, CDR2 ANQGSEA.

The chain employs TRBV24-1 and TRBJ2-2; 8 positions match TRBD1. The CDR3 length is 16 residues. Germline V CDR1 and CDR2: KGHDR, SFDVKD. V was pared by 4 bases and J by 1 base, with 4 bases of the junction left unmatched. This CDR3 reads CATSDPGQGNTGELFF. The CDR3 DNA reads TGTGCCACCAGTGACCCAGGACAGGGGAACACCGGGGAGCTGTTTTTT.

This rearrangement joins TRBV20-1 to TRBJ2-1; the D is unclear. The CDR3 runs 15 residues. Trimming removed 0 bases from V and 0 bases from J, with 9 bases in between. The germline CDR1 and CDR2 sequences are DFQATT and SNEGSKA (reference sequence). CDR3 amino acids: CSARDRYRSYNEQFF. DNA for the CDR3: TGCAGTGCTAGAGATCGCTATCGCTCCTACAATGAGCAGTTCTTC.

The chain recombines TRBV11-3 with TRBJ2-3; D perhaps matches TRBD1 (6 bases). The CDR3 has 15 residues. Germline CDR1 SGHNT, CDR2 YENEEA. Between the trimmed V and J ends, which lost 0 bases and 7 bases, there was a span of 14 bases. CDR3 coding DNA: TGTGCCAGCAGCTTAGATAAGCTGGACAGCAATACGCAGTATTTT. Its translation: CASSLDKLDSNTQYF.

The sample holds one count of this clonotype. The V gene is TRBV19, the J gene TRBJ1-2; D gene unclear. The germline V and J ends were trimmed by 7 bases and 8 bases, with 11 bases remaining between them. Germline V gene sequence: CDR1 LNHDA, CDR2 SQIVND (reference sequence). There are 11 residues in the CDR3. CDR3 amino acids: CASKDLWGYTF. CDR3 coding DNA: TGTGCCAGTAAGGATCTATGGGGCTACACCTTC.